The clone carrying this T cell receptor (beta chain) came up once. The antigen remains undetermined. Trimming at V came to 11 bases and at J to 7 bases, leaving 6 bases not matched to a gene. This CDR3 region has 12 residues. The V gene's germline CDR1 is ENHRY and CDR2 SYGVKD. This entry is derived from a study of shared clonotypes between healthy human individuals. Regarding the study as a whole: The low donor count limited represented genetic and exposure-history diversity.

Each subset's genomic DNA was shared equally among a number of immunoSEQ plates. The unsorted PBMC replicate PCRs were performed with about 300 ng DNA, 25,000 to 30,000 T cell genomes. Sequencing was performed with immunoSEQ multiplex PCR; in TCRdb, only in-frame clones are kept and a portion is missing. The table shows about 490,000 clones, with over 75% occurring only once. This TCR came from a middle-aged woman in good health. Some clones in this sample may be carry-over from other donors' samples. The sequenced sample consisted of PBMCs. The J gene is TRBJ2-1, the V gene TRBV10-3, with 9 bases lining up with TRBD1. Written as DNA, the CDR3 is TGTGCCGCCCGGGGGACAGGGAATGAGCAGTTCTTC. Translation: CAARGTGNEQFF.